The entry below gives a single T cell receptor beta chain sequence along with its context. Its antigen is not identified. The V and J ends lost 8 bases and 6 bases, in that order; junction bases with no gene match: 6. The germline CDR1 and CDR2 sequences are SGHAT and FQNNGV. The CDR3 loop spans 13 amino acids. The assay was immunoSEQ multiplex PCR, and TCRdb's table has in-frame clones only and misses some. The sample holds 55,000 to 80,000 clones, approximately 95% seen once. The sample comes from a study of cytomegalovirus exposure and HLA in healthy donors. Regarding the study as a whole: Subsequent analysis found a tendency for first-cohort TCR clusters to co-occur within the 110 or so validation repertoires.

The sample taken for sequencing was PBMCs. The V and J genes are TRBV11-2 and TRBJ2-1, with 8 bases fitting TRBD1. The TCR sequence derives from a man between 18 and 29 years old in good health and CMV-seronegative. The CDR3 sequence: CASWGQVTNEQFF. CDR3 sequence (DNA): TGTGCCAGCTGGGGACAGGTTACCAATGAGCAGTTCTTC.